One and the same sample provided the 27 T cell receptor beta chains below, sequenced in a study of cytomegalovirus exposure and HLA in healthy donors (dated by TCRdb to about 2017). The library was generated by the immunoSEQ multiplex PCR assay. For the multiplex PCR, a mixture combining 60 forward primers for TCR Vbeta segments and 13 reverse primers for TCR Jbeta segments was used. This is the immuneACCESS table as TCRdb keeps it, with only in-frame sequences that have V and J called. A part of the clones is gone; compared with another copy, unresolved V genes explain less than half, and the rest is unexplained. The sample contains 190,000 or so clones, 80% of them found a single time. The leading ten clones occupy under 0.85% of the sample. The sequenced material came from PBMCs. The receptor set was obtained from a boy younger than 18 in good health and CMV-seronegative.

J is TRBJ2-5 and V is TRBV9; TRBD1 matches 8 bases. The trim removed 0 bases at V and 8 bases at J, leaving 6 bases unmatched. The germline CDR1 and CDR2 sequences are SGDLS and YYNGEE. The CDR3 runs 14 residues. For the CDR3, the DNA is TGTGCCAGCAGCGTAGGGGACAGGAAGAGTACCCAGTACTTC. It yields the protein CASSVGDRKSTQYF.

The V gene is TRBV5-6, the J gene TRBJ1-2; weak D call: TRBD1 (6 bases). The germline V and J ends were trimmed by 4 bases and 4 bases, with 17 bases remaining between them. The CDR3 covers 15 residues. Germline V gives CDR1 SGHDT, CDR2 YYEEEE. The DNA for the CDR3 is TGTGCCAGCAGCCCCGGGGGGGGCGCGATCTATGGCTACACCTTC. It specifies CASSPGGGAIYGYTF.

This sequence joins TRBV10-3 and TRBJ1-2; D possibly corresponds to TRBD1 (6 bases). Germline CDR1 and CDR2: ENHRY and SYGVKD. The germline V and J ends were trimmed by 4 bases and 2 bases, with 20 bases remaining between them. This CDR3 has 17 amino acids. CDR3 amino acids: CAISGRAGESDNYGYTF. The DNA for the CDR3 is TGTGCCATCAGTGGTAGGGCAGGGGAATCGGACAACTATGGCTACACCTTC.

The V call is TRBV30, the J call TRBJ1-5; D is unclear. Germline V gene lookup returns CDR1 GTSNPN and CDR2 SVGIG (reference sequence). The length of the CDR3 is 13 residues. The V gene lost 3 bases and the J gene lost 6 bases, with 12 bases spanning the gap. CDR3 sequence (DNA): TGTGCCTGGAGCTGGGGAGGGCCTCAGCCCCAGCATTTT. Amino acid sequence: CAWSWGGPQPQHF.

The gene calls are TRBV2 and TRBJ2-1; D is possibly TRBD1 (6 bases). Germline V gives CDR1 SNHLY, CDR2 FYNNEI. The CDR3 runs 14 residues. The ends were cut back, 4 bases at V and 3 bases at J, with 10 bases in the middle. CDR3 protein: CASSATGSYNEQFF. CDR3 nucleotides: TGTGCCAGCAGTGCGACAGGAAGCTACAATGAGCAGTTCTTC.

The chain employs TRBV5-1 and TRBJ1-3; D not certain. This CDR3 has 15 amino acids. V lost 0 bases to trimming and J lost 5 bases, with 12 bases between them. Germline CDR1 and CDR2: SGHRS and YFSETQ. The CDR3 is CASSLGQSNRNTIYF. CDR3 nucleotide sequence: TGCGCCAGCAGCTTGGGGCAGTCAAATAGAAACACCATATATTTT.

The genes are TRBV7-9 and TRBJ1-1; D unclear. Germline V gene data show CDR1 as SEHNR and CDR2 as FQNEAQ (reference sequence). Trimming pared 4 bases from V and 3 bases from J, leaving 15 bases between. This CDR3 has 15 amino acids. The CDR3 loop is CASSSLIWEDTEAFF. CDR3 coding DNA: TGTGCCAGCAGCTCCCTCATCTGGGAGGACACTGAAGCTTTCTTT. Full variable domain (rest looked up from reference TRBV7-9 and TRBJ1-1): DTGVSQNPRHKITKRGQNVTFRCDPISEHNRLYWYRQTLGQGPEFLTYFQNEAQLEKSRLLSDRFSAERPKGSFSTLEIQRTEQGDSAMYLCASSSLIWEDTEAFFGQGTRLTVV.

The chain recombines TRBV18 with TRBJ1-2, with no clear D. Germline CDR1 reads KGHSH; CDR2 reads LQKENI. V gave up 1 base and J gave up 2 bases, with 8 bases separating them. This CDR3 spans 14 amino acids. CDR3 sequence: CASSPRSLNYGYTF. As DNA, the CDR3 is TGTGCCAGCTCACCACGTTCACTCAACTATGGCTACACCTTC.

V gene TRBV6-5 combines with J gene TRBJ2-7; D remains unclear. There are 13 residues in the CDR3. The germline V gene encodes CDR1 MNHEY and CDR2 SVGAGI. The V end was cut by 8 bases, the J end by 6 bases, with 17 bases between. The CDR3 bases are TGTGCCAGCCGGGTATCGCTTGGGTTCGAGCAGTACTTC. Its protein product is CASRVSLGFEQYF.

The chain uses TRBV5-1 and TRBJ2-3; D possibly corresponds to TRBD2 (6 bases). Germline V gene sequence: CDR1 SGHRS, CDR2 YFSETQ. The V and J ends lost 5 bases and 2 bases respectively, with 12 bases between them. The length of the CDR3 is 14 residues. CDR3 nucleotide sequence: TGCGCCAGCAGGGAGGGGATAGACACAGATACGCAGTATTTT. Encoded protein: CASREGIDTDTQYF.

The rearrangement joins TRBV4-1 to TRBJ1-3; TRBD1 matches at 8 bases. The germline gives CDR1 MGHRA, CDR2 YSYEKL. V lost 4 bases to trimming and J lost 4 bases; unmatched junction nucleotides: 6. This CDR3 comprises 15 residues. CDR3 protein: CASSRDRSSGNTIYF. In DNA form, the CDR3 reads TGCGCCAGCAGCCGGGACAGGTCATCCGGAAACACCATATATTTT.

V gene TRBV28 combines with J gene TRBJ2-6; 8 nucleotides agree with TRBD1. Trimming at V came to 6 bases and at J to 0 bases, leaving 10 bases not matched to a gene. This CDR3 has 18 amino acids. Germline CDR1 MDHEN, CDR2 SYDVKM. The CDR3 spells CASRPIGQGISGANVLTF. CDR3 DNA: TGTGCCAGCAGGCCGATCGGACAGGGTATCTCTGGGGCCAACGTCCTGACTTTC.

V is TRBV7-8 and J is TRBJ1-1; 7 bases agree with TRBD1. This CDR3 has 13 amino acids. The germline gives CDR1 SGHVS, CDR2 FQNEAQ. Trimming removed 4 bases from V and 10 bases from J; junction bases left unmatched: 9. The CDR3 region is CASSSLTGDGAFF. CDR3 coding DNA: TGTGCCAGCAGCTCTCTTACAGGGGACGGAGCTTTCTTT.

This clone was detected only a few times. V gene TRBV4-3 combines with J gene TRBJ2-1; 11 bases fit TRBD1. V lost 1 base to trimming and J lost 2 bases; unmatched junction nucleotides: 4. Germline CDR1 LGHNA, CDR2 YSLEER. There are 17 residues in the CDR3. The DNA of the CDR3 is TGCGCCAGCAGCCAAGGGACAGGGGGCCTACCCTACAATGAGCAGTTCTTC. Translated, it gives CASSQGTGGLPYNEQFF.

The V call is TRBV4-1, the J call TRBJ2-5; no clear D gene. Looked up from germline, CDR1 is MGHRA and CDR2 is YSYEKL. V was clipped by 4 bases and J by 9 bases, with 18 bases between them. CDR3 length: 14 residues. The CDR3 reads CASSLINPGAPQYF. The CDR3 DNA sequence: TGCGCCAGCAGCCTTATCAATCCAGGCGCGCCCCAGTACTTC.

The V call is TRBV4-1, the J call TRBJ1-5; D remains unclear. The CDR3 runs to 13 residues. Germline V gene lookup returns CDR1 MGHRA and CDR2 YSYEKL. V shed 0 bases and J shed 9 bases, with 9 bases lying between them. CDR3 sequence: CASSQEMRGPQHF. CDR3 nucleotides: TGCGCCAGCAGCCAAGAAATGCGAGGGCCCCAGCATTTT.

V gene TRBV6-6 combines with J gene TRBJ2-6; TRBD1 matches 8 bases. The CDR3 is 15 residues long. The germline gives CDR1 MNHNY, CDR2 SVGAGI (reference sequence). V lost 4 bases to trimming and J lost 2 bases; unmatched junction nucleotides: 1. CDR3 in DNA: TGTGCCAGCAGTTTGACAGGGGCTGGGGCCAACGTCCTGACTTTC. Its translation: CASSLTGAGANVLTF.

The rearrangement joins TRBV27 to TRBJ2-7, with 8 bases aligning to TRBD2. This CDR3 is 13 amino acids long. The germline CDR1 and CDR2 sequences are MNHEY and SMNVEV (reference sequence). With V trimmed by 6 bases and J by 7 bases, 8 bases remained unmatched. CDR3 bases: TGTGCCAGCAGATCCGGACTAGCACGAGAGCAGTACTTC. This codes for CASRSGLAREQYF.

This chain connects TRBV25-1 to TRBJ2-5; the match to TRBD2 covers 11 bases. Germline CDR1 reads MGHDK; CDR2 reads SYGVNS. Trimming removed 4 bases from V and 11 bases from J; junction bases left unmatched: 12. This CDR3 spans 15 amino acids. The CDR3 region is CASSGTSGPFEKQYF. CDR3 bases: TGTGCCAGCAGTGGGACTAGCGGGCCGTTTGAGAAGCAGTACTTC.

The chain employs TRBV6-6 and TRBJ2-7; tentative D call: TRBD1 (6 bases). Germline-derived CDR1 and CDR2 are MNHNY and SVGAGI (reference sequence). V lost 8 bases and J lost 6, with 17 bases in between. The CDR3 spans 13 residues. In DNA form, the CDR3 reads TGTGCCAGCGAGTTCAGGGGAGTGGGCGAGCAGTACTTC. Amino acids: CASEFRGVGEQYF.

This chain connects TRBV5-4 to TRBJ2-5, with 10 nucleotides matching TRBD2. This CDR3 is 15 amino acids long. J gave up 5 bases and V 7 bases, and 11 bases lay outside the gene matches. CDR1 and CDR2 from the germline V gene are SGHNT and YYREEE (reference sequence). Here the CDR3 reads CASRQAGGPGETQYF. The CDR3 DNA sequence: TGTGCCAGCCGACAAGCGGGGGGGCCAGGGGAGACCCAGTACTTC. The full variable domain, with the rest looked up from reference TRBV5-4 and TRBJ2-5, is ETGVTQSPTHLIKTRGQQVTLRCSSQSGHNTVSWYQQALGQGPQFIFQYYREEENGRGNFPPRFSGLQFPNYSSELNVNALELDDSALYLCASRQAGGPGETQYFGPGTRLLVL.

This clone is a singleton in its sample. The rearrangement links TRBV5-4 to TRBJ1-5; 8 positions match TRBD1. The CDR3 runs 15 residues. Losses at the gene ends were 2 bases for V and 5 bases for J; bases not matched to a gene: 6. Germline V gene data show CDR1 as SGHNT and CDR2 as YYREEE (reference sequence). Here the CDR3 reads CASSFHGTGHQPQHF. For the CDR3, the DNA is TGTGCCAGCAGCTTTCATGGGACAGGCCATCAGCCCCAGCATTTT. The entire variable domain, with the rest obtained from reference TRBV5-4 and TRBJ1-5, is as follows: ETGVTQSPTHLIKTRGQQVTLRCSSQSGHNTVSWYQQALGQGPQFIFQYYREEENGRGNFPPRFSGLQFPNYSSELNVNALELDDSALYLCASSFHGTGHQPQHFGDGTRLSIL.

The chain has TRBV10-3 and TRBJ1-4, with a tentative D call TRBD1 (5 bases). CDR3 length equals 15 residues. The V end lost 2 bases, the J end lost 7 bases, and 14 bases lay between the germline ends. Germline CDR1 reads ENHRY; CDR2 reads SYGVKD. CDR3 DNA: TGTGCCATCAGTGAGGGGAGGGACCCGGGTGAAAAACTGTTTTTT. It is translated as CAISEGRDPGEKLFF.

The V gene is TRBV2, the J gene TRBJ1-2; a weak D match, TRBD1 (6 bases). Germline assignment: CDR1 SNHLY and CDR2 FYNNEI. V shed 6 bases and J shed 4 bases, with 15 bases lying between them. The CDR3 length is 14 residues. The CDR3 protein is CASRQIGGGYGYTF. The CDR3 DNA follows: TGTGCCAGCAGACAAATAGGGGGGGGCTATGGCTACACCTTC.

The chain couples TRBV19 to TRBJ2-7; TRBD2 matches at 8 bases. The CDR3 consists of 13 residues. The germline CDR1 and CDR2 sequences are LNHDA and SQIVND (reference sequence). The V gene end was trimmed by 4 bases and the J gene end by 5 bases; junction bases not matched to a gene: 4. The CDR3 loop reads CASSKAGGDEQYF. The CDR3 DNA is TGTGCCAGTAGTAAGGCGGGAGGCGACGAGCAGTACTTC.

The DNA of the CDR3 is TGTGCCAGCGCCTATGGCCGACATGGTGAGCAGTTCTTC. This encodes CASAYGRHGEQFF. V usage is TRBV6-1 and J usage is TRBJ2-1; D is ambiguous. The CDR3 consists of 13 residues. Trimming left V 8 bases short and J 9 bases short, with 17 bases between. CDR1 MNHNS and CDR2 SASEGT come from the germline V gene.

For the CDR3, the DNA is TGTGCCAGCAGCCGAGGAGGGGCGGATGGCTACACCTTC. The encoded protein is CASSRGGADGYTF. This chain joins TRBV7-2 and TRBJ1-2, with a tentative D call TRBD1 (5 bases). Trimming pared 5 bases from V and 6 bases from J, leaving 13 bases between. The CDR3 has 13 amino acids. Germline V gene lookup returns CDR1 SGHTA and CDR2 FQGNSA.